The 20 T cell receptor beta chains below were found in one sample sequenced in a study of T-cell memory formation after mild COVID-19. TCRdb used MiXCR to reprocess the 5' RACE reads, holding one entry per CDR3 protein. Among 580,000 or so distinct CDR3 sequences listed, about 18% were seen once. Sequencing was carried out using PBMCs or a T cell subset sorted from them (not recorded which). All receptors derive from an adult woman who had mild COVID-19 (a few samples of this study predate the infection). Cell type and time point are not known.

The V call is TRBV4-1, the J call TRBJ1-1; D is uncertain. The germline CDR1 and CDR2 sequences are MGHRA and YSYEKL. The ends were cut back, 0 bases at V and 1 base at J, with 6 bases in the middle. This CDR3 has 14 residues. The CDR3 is CASSQETWNTEAFF. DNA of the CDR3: TGCGCCAGCAGCCAAGAAACGTGGAACACTGAAGCTTTCTTT.

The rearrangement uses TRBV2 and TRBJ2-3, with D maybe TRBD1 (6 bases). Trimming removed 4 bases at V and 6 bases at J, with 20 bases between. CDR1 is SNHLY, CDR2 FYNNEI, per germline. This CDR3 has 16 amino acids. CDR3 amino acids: CASSVSRDTPDDTQYF. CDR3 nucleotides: TGTGCCAGCAGTGTTTCTCGGGACACCCCCGACGATACGCAGTATTTT.

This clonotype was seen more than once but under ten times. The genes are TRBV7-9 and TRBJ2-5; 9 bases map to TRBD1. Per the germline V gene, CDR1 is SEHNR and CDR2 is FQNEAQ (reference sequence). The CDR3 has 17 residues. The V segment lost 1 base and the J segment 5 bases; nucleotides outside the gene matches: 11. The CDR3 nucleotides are TGTGCCAGCAGCTTAGTGGGACAGGGTTTCTCTCGGGAGACCCAGTACTTC. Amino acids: CASSLVGQGFSRETQYF.

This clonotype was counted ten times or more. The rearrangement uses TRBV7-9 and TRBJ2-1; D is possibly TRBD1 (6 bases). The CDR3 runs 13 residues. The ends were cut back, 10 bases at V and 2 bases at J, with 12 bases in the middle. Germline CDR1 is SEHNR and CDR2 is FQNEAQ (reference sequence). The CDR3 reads CATAGTTYNEQFF. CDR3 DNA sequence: TGTGCCACCGCCGGGACAACCTACAATGAGCAGTTCTTC.

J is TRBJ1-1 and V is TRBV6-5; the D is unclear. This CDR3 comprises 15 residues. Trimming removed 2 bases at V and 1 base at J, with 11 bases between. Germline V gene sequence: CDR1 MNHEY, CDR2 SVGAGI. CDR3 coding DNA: TGTGCCAGCAGTTACCAATCCGGCAGGAACACTGAAGCTTTCTTT. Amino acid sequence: CASSYQSGRNTEAFF.

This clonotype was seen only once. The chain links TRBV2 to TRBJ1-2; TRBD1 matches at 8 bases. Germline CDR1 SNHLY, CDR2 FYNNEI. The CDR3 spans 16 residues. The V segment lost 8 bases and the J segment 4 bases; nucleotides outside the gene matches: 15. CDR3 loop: CASLSTGVRSGYGYTF. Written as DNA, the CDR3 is TGTGCCAGCCTGTCGACAGGGGTCCGATCAGGCTATGGCTACACCTTC.

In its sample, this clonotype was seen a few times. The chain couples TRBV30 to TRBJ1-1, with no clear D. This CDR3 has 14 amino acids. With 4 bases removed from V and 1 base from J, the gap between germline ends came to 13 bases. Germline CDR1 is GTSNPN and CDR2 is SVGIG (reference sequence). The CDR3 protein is CAWIRRAPNTEAFF. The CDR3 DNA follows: TGTGCCTGGATCCGGCGGGCGCCGAACACTGAAGCTTTCTTT.

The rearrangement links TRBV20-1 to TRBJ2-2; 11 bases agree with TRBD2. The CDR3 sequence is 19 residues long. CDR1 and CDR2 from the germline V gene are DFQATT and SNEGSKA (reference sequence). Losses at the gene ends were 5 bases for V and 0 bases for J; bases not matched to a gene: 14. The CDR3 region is CSAATSSGTSGANTGELFF. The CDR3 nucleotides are TGCAGTGCTGCAACCTCCTCCGGGACTAGCGGCGCGAACACCGGGGAGCTGTTTTTT.

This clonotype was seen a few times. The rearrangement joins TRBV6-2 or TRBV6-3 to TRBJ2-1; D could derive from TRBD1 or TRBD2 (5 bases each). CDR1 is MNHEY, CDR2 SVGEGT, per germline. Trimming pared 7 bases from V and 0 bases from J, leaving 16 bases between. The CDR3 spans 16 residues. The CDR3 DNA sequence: TGTGCCAGCACCGAAAGGGGACGGAGCTCCTACAATGAGCAGTTCTTC. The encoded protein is CASTERGRSSYNEQFF.

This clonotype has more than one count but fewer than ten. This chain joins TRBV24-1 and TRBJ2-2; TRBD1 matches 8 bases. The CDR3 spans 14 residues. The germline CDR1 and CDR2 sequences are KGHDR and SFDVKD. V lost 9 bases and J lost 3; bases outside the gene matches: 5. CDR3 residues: CATGGQGYTGELFF. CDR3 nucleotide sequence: TGTGCCACCGGAGGACAGGGATACACCGGGGAGCTGTTTTTT.

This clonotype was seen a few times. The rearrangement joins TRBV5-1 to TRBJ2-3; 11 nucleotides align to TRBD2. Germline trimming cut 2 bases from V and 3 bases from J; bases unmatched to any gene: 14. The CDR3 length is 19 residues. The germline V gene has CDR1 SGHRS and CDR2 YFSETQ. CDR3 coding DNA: TGCGCCAGCAGCTTCACCCCGAGACTAGCGGGGATGGGGACAGATACGCAGTATTTT. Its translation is CASSFTPRLAGMGTDTQYF.

The CDR3 region is CASSPLAGVSRAQFF. The CDR3 bases are TGTGCCAGCAGCCCTCTAGCGGGAGTATCCCGGGCGCAGTTCTTC. This chain connects TRBV12-3 or TRBV12-4 to TRBJ2-1, with 10 bases identical to TRBD2. The length of the CDR3 is 15 residues. V was clipped by 6 bases and J by 12 bases; unmatched bases: 14.

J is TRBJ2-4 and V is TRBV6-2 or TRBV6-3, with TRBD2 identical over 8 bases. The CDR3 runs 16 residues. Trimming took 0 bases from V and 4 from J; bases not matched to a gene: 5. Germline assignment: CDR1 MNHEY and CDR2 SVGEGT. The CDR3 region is CASSYSTREGKNIQYF. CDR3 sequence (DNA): TGTGCCAGCAGTTACTCAACACGGGAGGGGAAAAACATTCAGTACTTC.

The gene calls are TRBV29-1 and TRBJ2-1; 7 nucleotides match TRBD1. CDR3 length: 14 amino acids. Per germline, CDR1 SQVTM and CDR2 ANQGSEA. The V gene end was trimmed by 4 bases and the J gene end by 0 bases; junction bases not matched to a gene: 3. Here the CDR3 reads CSVVRDSSYNEQFF. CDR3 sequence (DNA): TGCAGCGTTGTCCGGGACAGCTCCTACAATGAGCAGTTCTTC.

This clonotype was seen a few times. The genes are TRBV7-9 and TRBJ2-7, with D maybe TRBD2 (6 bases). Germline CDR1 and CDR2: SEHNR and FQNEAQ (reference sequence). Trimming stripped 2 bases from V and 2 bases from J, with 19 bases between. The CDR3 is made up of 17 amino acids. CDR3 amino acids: CASSLKRLSGNPYEQYF. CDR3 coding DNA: TGTGCCAGCAGCTTAAAGAGACTTAGCGGAAACCCCTACGAGCAGTACTTC.

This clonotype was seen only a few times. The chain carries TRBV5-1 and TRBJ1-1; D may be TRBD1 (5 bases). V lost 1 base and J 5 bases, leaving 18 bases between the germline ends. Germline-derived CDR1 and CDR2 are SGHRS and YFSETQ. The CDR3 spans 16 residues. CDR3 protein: CASSLNVYGGGTEAFF. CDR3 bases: TGCGCCAGCAGCTTGAATGTGTACGGGGGGGGAACTGAAGCTTTCTTT.

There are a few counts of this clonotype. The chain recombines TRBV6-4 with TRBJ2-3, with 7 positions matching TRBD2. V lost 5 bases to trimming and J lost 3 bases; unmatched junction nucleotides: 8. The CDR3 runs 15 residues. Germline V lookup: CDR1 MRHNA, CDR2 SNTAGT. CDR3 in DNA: TGTGCCAGCAGTCCGAATCAGGGAGGGACAGATACGCAGTATTTT. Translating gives CASSPNQGGTDTQYF.

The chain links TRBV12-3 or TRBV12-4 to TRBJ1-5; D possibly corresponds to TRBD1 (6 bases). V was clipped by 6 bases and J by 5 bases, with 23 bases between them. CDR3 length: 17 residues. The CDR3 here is CASSYRVAGEGDQPQHF. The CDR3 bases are TGTGCCAGCAGCTATAGGGTAGCAGGGGAAGGGGATCAGCCCCAGCATTTT.

The CDR3 nucleotides read TGTGCCACCAGTGATTTTTACGAGAATGGCTACACCTTC. Translating gives CATSDFYENGYTF. The chain couples TRBV24-1 to TRBJ1-2; D is unclear. V was pared by 1 base and J by 6 bases, with 8 bases between. The CDR3 consists of 13 residues. Per germline, CDR1 KGHDR and CDR2 SFDVKD.

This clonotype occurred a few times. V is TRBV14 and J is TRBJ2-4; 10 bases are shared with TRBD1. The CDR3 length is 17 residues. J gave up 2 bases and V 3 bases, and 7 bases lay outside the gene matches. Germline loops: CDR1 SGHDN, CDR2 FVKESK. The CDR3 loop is CASSHRQGARTKNIQYF. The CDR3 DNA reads TGTGCCAGCAGCCATCGACAGGGGGCGAGGACCAAAAACATTCAGTACTTC.